This is a list of T cell receptor beta chains from one sample in a study of T cell changes during pregnancy in multiple sclerosis. The assay was immunoSEQ multiplex PCR, and TCRdb's table has in-frame clones only and misses some. The sample consists of some 71,000 clones, roughly 90% of them appearing once. Sequenced material: peripheral blood, taken in the third trimester of pregnancy. The receptors stem from a female donor with multiple sclerosis, enrolled in a pregnancy study. The CDR3 runs from the conserved cysteine through the conserved F or W. D genes are given only for firm matches. Expanded clones get a size class; other rows say once, few or many, or leave the size out.

clone size: -
J gene: TRBJ1-2
V gene: TRBV19
D gene: TRBD1
CDR3 protein: CASSTRQGRDYGYTF
CDR3 DNA: TGTGCCAGTAGTACTCGACAGGGTAGAGACTATGGCTACACCTTC

clone size: -
J gene: TRBJ2-3
V gene: TRBV7-9
D gene: -
CDR3 protein: CASSLAVLAGTDTQYF
CDR3 DNA: TGTGCCAGCAGCTTAGCGGTACTAGCAGGAACAGATACGCAGTATTTT

clone size: -
J gene: TRBJ1-6
V gene: TRBV5-1
D gene: TRBD1
CDR3 protein: CASSLVQGPTYNSPLHF
CDR3 DNA: TGCGCCAGCAGCTTGGTACAGGGGCCGACCTATAATTCACCCCTCCACTTT

clone size: -
J gene: TRBJ2-7
V gene: TRBV18
D gene: TRBD1
CDR3 protein: CASSRTGVGEQYF
CDR3 DNA: TGTGCCAGCTCACGGACAGGGGTCGGCGAGCAGTACTTC

clone size: -
J gene: TRBJ1-1
V gene: TRBV5-4
D gene: TRBD1
CDR3 protein: CASSLLDRPNTEAFF
CDR3 DNA: TGTGCCAGCAGCCTGTTGGACAGGCCGAACACTGAAGCTTTCTTT

clone size: few
J gene: TRBJ2-2
V gene: TRBV7-3
D gene: TRBD2
CDR3 protein: CASSHLAGATTGELFF
CDR3 DNA: TGTGCCAGCAGCCATCTAGCGGGGGCCACCACCGGGGAGCTGTTTTTT

clone size: -
J gene: TRBJ2-7
V gene: TRBV30
D gene: -
CDR3 protein: CAWSEGSGPYYEQYF
CDR3 DNA: TGTGCCTGGAGCGAGGGATCCGGACCTTATTACGAGCAGTACTTC

clone size: -
J gene: TRBJ2-2
V gene: TRBV5-1
D gene: -
CDR3 protein: CASSAGLGAPGELFF
CDR3 DNA: TGCGCCAGCAGCGCAGGACTGGGTGCCCCCGGGGAGCTGTTTTTT

clone size: -
J gene: TRBJ2-7
V gene: TRBV7-2
D gene: -
CDR3 protein: CASSPGGGSGEQYF
CDR3 DNA: TGTGCCAGCAGCCCCGGCGGGGGCTCTGGCGAGCAGTACTTC

clone size: -
J gene: TRBJ2-2
V gene: TRBV5-1
D gene: -
CDR3 protein: CASCPPSPNTGELFF
CDR3 DNA: TGCGCCAGCTGCCCCCCTAGCCCGAACACCGGGGAGCTGTTTTTT

clone size: -
J gene: TRBJ1-2
V gene: TRBV15
D gene: -
CDR3 protein: CATSRDLRGGYTF
CDR3 DNA: TGTGCCACCAGCAGAGACCTGCGGGGTGGCTACACCTTC

clone size: -
J gene: TRBJ2-7
V gene: TRBV2
D gene: TRBD1
CDR3 protein: CASSEQGEAYEQYF
CDR3 DNA: TGTGCCAGCAGCGAACAGGGGGAGGCCTACGAGCAGTACTTC

clone size: -
J gene: TRBJ2-6
V gene: TRBV6-5
D gene: -
CDR3 protein: CASSMTGGANVLTF
CDR3 DNA: TGTGCCAGCAGTATGACAGGTGGGGCCAACGTCCTGACTTTC

clone size: -
J gene: TRBJ2-7
V gene: TRBV27
D gene: -
CDR3 protein: CASSKRLQGTSYEQYF
CDR3 DNA: TGTGCCAGCAGCAAAAGGCTACAGGGTACCTCCTACGAGCAGTACTTC

clone size: -
J gene: TRBJ1-6
V gene: TRBV28
D gene: -
CDR3 protein: CASSLSPATANNSPLHF
CDR3 DNA: TGTGCCAGCAGTTTGTCTCCCGCGACAGCTAATAATTCACCCCTCCACTTT

clone size: -
J gene: TRBJ1-6
V gene: TRBV27
D gene: TRBD1
CDR3 protein: CASSSVGTGDTSPLHF
CDR3 DNA: TGTGCCAGCAGTTCAGTCGGGACAGGGGACACTTCACCCCTCCACTTT

clone size: -
J gene: TRBJ1-2
V gene: TRBV6-1
D gene: TRBD1
CDR3 protein: CASSGSWTGNYGYTF
CDR3 DNA: TGTGCCAGCAGTGGATCGTGGACAGGGAACTATGGCTACACCTTC

clone size: -
J gene: TRBJ1-2
V gene: TRBV6-1
D gene: TRBD1
CDR3 protein: CASSGPGQGGYTF
CDR3 DNA: TGTGCCAGCAGTGGGCCGGGACAGGGGGGCTACACCTTC

clone size: -
J gene: TRBJ1-2
V gene: TRBV4-3
D gene: -
CDR3 protein: CASSPRGGYYGYTF
CDR3 DNA: TGCGCCAGCAGCCCTCGGGGGGGTTACTATGGCTACACCTTC

clone size: -
J gene: TRBJ2-1
V gene: TRBV29-1
D gene: -
CDR3 protein: CSGGTLGGGTYNEQFF
CDR3 DNA: TGCAGCGGAGGGACTCTTGGTGGGGGAACGTACAATGAGCAGTTCTTC

clone size: -
J gene: TRBJ1-6
V gene: TRBV28
D gene: TRBD1
CDR3 protein: CASLRDRDSPLHF
CDR3 DNA: TGTGCCAGCCTCCGGGACAGGGATTCACCCCTCCACTTT

clone size: -
J gene: TRBJ2-1
V gene: TRBV2
D gene: TRBD2
CDR3 protein: CASSRLAGGDEQFF
CDR3 DNA: TGTGCCAGCAGTAGACTAGCGGGGGGCGATGAGCAGTTCTTC

clone size: once
J gene: TRBJ2-1
V gene: TRBV6-6
D gene: TRBD1
CDR3 protein: CASSYRGQGPYNEQFF
CDR3 DNA: TGTGCCAGCAGTTACCGCGGACAGGGGCCGTACAATGAGCAGTTCTTC

clone size: -
J gene: TRBJ1-2
V gene: TRBV5-1
D gene: -
CDR3 protein: CASSLAEAGYGYTF
CDR3 DNA: TGCGCCAGCAGCTTGGCCGAGGCGGGCTATGGCTACACCTTC

clone size: -
J gene: TRBJ1-6
V gene: TRBV5-4
D gene: -
CDR3 protein: CASRDGGTSFRALHF
CDR3 DNA: TGTGCCAGTCGGGATGGAGGAACGTCGTTTAGGGCCCTCCACTTT

clone size: -
J gene: TRBJ2-3
V gene: TRBV30
D gene: -
CDR3 protein: CAWSEYRYTQYF
CDR3 DNA: TGTGCCTGGAGTGAGTACAGGTATACGCAGTATTTT

clone size: few
J gene: TRBJ2-7
V gene: TRBV5-1
D gene: TRBD2
CDR3 protein: CASSLLEAGGTYEQYF
CDR3 DNA: TGCGCCAGCAGCTTGCTTGAGGCGGGGGGTACCTACGAGCAGTACTTC

clone size: -
J gene: TRBJ2-5
V gene: TRBV5-8
D gene: TRBD1
CDR3 protein: CASSLGRDRQETQYF
CDR3 DNA: TGTGCCAGCAGCTTGGGCCGGGACAGACAAGAGACCCAGTACTTC

clone size: -
J gene: TRBJ2-1
V gene: TRBV6-1
D gene: -
CDR3 protein: CASSERQLYSYNEQFF
CDR3 DNA: TGTGCCAGCAGTGAGAGACAATTATACTCCTACAATGAGCAGTTCTTC

clone size: -
J gene: TRBJ2-6
V gene: TRBV7-9
D gene: -
CDR3 protein: CASQGANVLTF
CDR3 DNA: TGTGCCAGCCAGGGGGCCAACGTCCTGACTTTC

clone size: -
J gene: TRBJ1-1
V gene: TRBV6-5
D gene: -
CDR3 protein: CASSSRGRNTEAFF
CDR3 DNA: TGTGCCAGCAGTTCGCGGGGGAGGAACACTGAAGCTTTCTTT

clone size: once
J gene: TRBJ1-1
V gene: TRBV7-3
D gene: TRBD1
CDR3 protein: CASSATGETEAFF
CDR3 DNA: TGTGCCAGCAGCGCGACAGGGGAAACTGAAGCTTTCTTT

clone size: once
J gene: TRBJ2-7
V gene: TRBV7-9
D gene: -
CDR3 protein: CASSLRGSYEQYF
CDR3 DNA: TGTGCCAGCAGCTTACGCGGTTCCTACGAGCAGTACTTC

clone size: few
J gene: TRBJ1-2
V gene: TRBV7-8
D gene: -
CDR3 protein: CASSLGPGGGYGYTF
CDR3 DNA: TGTGCCAGCAGCTTGGGCCCGGGGGGCGGCTATGGCTACACCTTC

clone size: -
J gene: TRBJ2-3
V gene: TRBV5-6
D gene: TRBD2
CDR3 protein: CASSLALAGDTQYF
CDR3 DNA: TGTGCCAGCAGCTTGGCACTAGCGGGGGATACGCAGTATTTT